Listed here are 26 T cell receptor beta chains from one sample, sequenced in a study of T cells in localized non-small cell lung cancer. Assay used: immunoSEQ multiplex PCR; TCRdb lists only in-frame clones, some missing. The sample holds just over 20,000 clones, about 88% seen once. Sequencing used peripheral blood, obtained before any cancer treatment. These receptors came from a man between 35 and 75 years old with stage I lung adenocarcinoma.

The rearrangement links TRBV9 to TRBJ2-3, with 10 positions matching TRBD2. Germline values: CDR1 SGDLS, CDR2 YYNGEE. Trimming cost V 2 bases and J 4 bases; bases outside gene matches: 4. The CDR3 extends over 15 amino acids. CDR3 sequence: CASSVWGLASDTQYF. The CDR3 DNA reads as TGTGCCAGCAGCGTCTGGGGACTAGCGTCAGATACGCAGTATTTT.

CDR3 sequence reads: CAWSTGGDPRETQYF. In DNA, the CDR3 is TGTGCCTGGAGCACCGGTGGGGACCCGCGGGAGACCCAGTACTTC. The rearrangement joins TRBV30 to TRBJ2-5, with D perhaps matching TRBD1 or TRBD2 (5 bases each). Trimming cost V 3 bases and J 5 bases, with 19 bases left between them. CDR1 GTSNPN and CDR2 SVGIG come from the germline V gene (reference sequence). CDR3 length: 15 residues.

V is TRBV9 and J is TRBJ1-2; 11 bases align to TRBD1. Germline lookup yields CDR1 SGDLS and CDR2 YYNGEE. The junction had 12 bases not matched to a gene; V was cut back by 1 base and J by 7 bases. The CDR3 covers 17 residues. CDR3 residues: CASSVHSGTGGSSGYTF. In DNA form, the CDR3 reads TGTGCCAGCAGCGTACACTCCGGGACAGGGGGATCAAGTGGCTACACCTTC.

This chain uses TRBV6-5 with TRBJ1-2, with D hard to call. V dropped 6 bases and J dropped 0 bases, with 11 bases sitting between them. The CDR3 consists of 14 residues. Germline V gene sequence: CDR1 MNHEY, CDR2 SVGAGI. The CDR3 here is CASSDGLPNYGYTF. The CDR3 bases are TGTGCCAGCAGCGACGGGCTTCCTAACTATGGCTACACCTTC.

The chain joins TRBV29-1 to TRBJ2-3; 14 bases line up with TRBD2. CDR3 length: 16 residues. Unmatched junction bases numbered 6, after V lost 5 bases and J lost 2 bases. In germline, CDR1 is SQVTM, CDR2 ANQGSEA. The CDR3 protein is CSVTGTSGSYTDTQYF. The CDR3 DNA reads TGCAGCGTTACCGGGACTAGCGGGAGCTACACAGATACGCAGTATTTT.

This clone was detected only once. This sequence joins TRBV7-2 and TRBJ2-1; 16 nucleotides align to TRBD2. This CDR3 spans 17 amino acids. V shed 2 bases, J shed 8 bases, and the junction held 6 bases outside the gene matches. Per the germline V gene, CDR1 is SGHTA and CDR2 is FQGNSA. The CDR3 loop reads CASSLLGLAGGPDEQFF. As DNA, the CDR3 is TGTGCCAGCAGCTTATTGGGACTAGCGGGGGGGCCCGATGAGCAGTTCTTC.

This clone was seen only a few times. The chain joins TRBV11-2 to TRBJ2-1, with 15 bases aligning to TRBD2. The CDR3 totals 15 residues. Germline values: CDR1 SGHAT, CDR2 FQNNGV. V was pared by 7 bases and J by 10 bases, with 8 bases of the junction left unmatched. DNA of the CDR3: TGTGCCAGCACCTTCTACGGGACTAGCGGGGGGGAGCAGTTCTTC. Residues: CASTFYGTSGGEQFF.

The genes are TRBV29-1 and TRBJ1-1; possibly TRBD1 for D (5 bases). Germline CDR1 SQVTM, CDR2 ANQGSEA. CDR3 length: 15 amino acids. The V and J ends lost 2 bases and 5 bases respectively, with 18 bases between them. The chain's CDR3 is CSVESPGGVGTEAFF. As DNA, the CDR3 is TGCAGCGTTGAAAGCCCGGGAGGGGTTGGGACTGAAGCTTTCTTT.

CDR3 coding DNA: TGTGCCAGCAGCTCCCGGACTAGCGGGATAGTAGATACGCAGTATTTT. Encoded protein: CASSSRTSGIVDTQYF. V gene TRBV7-9 combines with J gene TRBJ2-3; 12 bases agree with TRBD2. Trimming removed 4 bases from V and 5 bases from J; junction bases left unmatched: 7. The CDR3 spans 16 residues. CDR1 is SEHNR and CDR2 is FQNEAQ in the germline V gene (reference sequence).

The chain carries TRBV30 and TRBJ1-4; a possible D gene is TRBD1 (5 bases). With 4 bases removed from V and 3 bases from J, the gap between germline ends came to 9 bases. This CDR3 has 13 residues. Germline V lookup: CDR1 GTSNPN, CDR2 SVGIG (reference sequence). DNA for the CDR3: TGTGCCTGGAATGCGGGGGCTAATGAAAAACTGTTTTTT. This encodes CAWNAGANEKLFF.

J is TRBJ2-5 and V is TRBV10-2, with TRBD1 matching over 7 bases. The CDR3 loop spans 15 amino acids. Germline V gene lookup returns CDR1 WSHSY and CDR2 SAAADI. V trimming: 5 bases; J trimming: 2 bases; junction bases outside the gene matches: 8. The CDR3 spells CASSPRQGAQETQYF. The CDR3 bases are TGCGCCAGCAGTCCCCGACAGGGCGCGCAAGAGACCCAGTACTTC.

The rearrangement links TRBV13 to TRBJ2-7; 8 bases are shared with TRBD1. The CDR3 covers 14 residues. V shed 3 bases, J shed 6 bases, and the junction held 7 bases outside the gene matches. Germline values: CDR1 PRHDT, CDR2 FYEKMQ (reference sequence). The CDR3 loop reads CASSLGQGAGEQYF. CDR3 nucleotide sequence: TGTGCCAGCAGCTTGGGGCAGGGGGCTGGCGAGCAGTACTTC.

This clone appeared once. This rearrangement joins TRBV28 to TRBJ2-1; TRBD1 aligns across 9 bases. V was clipped by 10 bases and J by 8 bases; unmatched bases: 12. The CDR3 loop spans 14 amino acids. Per germline, CDR1 MDHEN and CDR2 SYDVKM. The CDR3 nucleotides read TGTGCCACCGCGGACAGGGGTAACGTGGATGAGCAGTTCTTC. Its protein product is CATADRGNVDEQFF.

This chain joins TRBV5-6 and TRBJ2-5; 7 bases map to TRBD2. With 7 bases clipped from V and 4 bases from J, the junction kept 7 bases outside the gene matches. The germline V gene encodes CDR1 SGHDT and CDR2 YYEEEE. This CDR3 spans 13 amino acids. The DNA of the CDR3 is TGTGCCAGCGGGAGGGGTTGGGGAGAGACCCAGTACTTC. Its protein product is CASGRGWGETQYF.

This sequence joins TRBV5-1 and TRBJ2-1, with TRBD1 matching 7 bases. Germline V lookup: CDR1 SGHRS, CDR2 YFSETQ. V shed 1 base and J 8 bases; nucleotides not matched to a gene: 3. This CDR3 has 13 residues. DNA for the CDR3: TGCGCCAGCAGCTTGCTACAGGGGTATGAGCAGTTCTTC. Amino acid sequence: CASSLLQGYEQFF. The whole variable domain, remainder taken from reference TRBV5-1 and TRBJ2-1, is KAGVTQTPRYLIKTRGQQVTLSCSPISGHRSVSWYQQTPGQGLQFLFEYFSETQRNKGNFPGRFSGRQFSNSRSEMNVSTLELGDSALYLCASSLLQGYEQFFGPGTRLTVL.

The genes are TRBV10-1 and TRBJ2-1; 7 bases agree with TRBD1. V lost 4 bases and J lost 6; bases outside the gene matches: 12. The CDR3 extends over 16 amino acids. From germline, CDR1 is WNHNN and CDR2 SYGVQD (reference sequence). CDR3 in DNA: TGCGCCAGCAGTGCTTATCCCGGGACAGTGGCCAATGAGCAGTTCTTC. Translating it yields CASSAYPGTVANEQFF.

The CDR3 nucleotides are TGTGCCAGCAGCTTATTACAGGGCCGCACAGATACGCAGTATTTT. Translation gives CASSLLQGRTDTQYF. This chain joins TRBV7-9 and TRBJ2-3, with D perhaps matching TRBD1 (6 bases). The CDR3 runs 15 residues. Between the trimmed V and J ends, which lost 2 bases and 1 base, there was a span of 10 bases. Germline V gene sequence: CDR1 SEHNR, CDR2 FQNEAQ (reference sequence).

The V call is TRBV28, the J call TRBJ2-5; 9 bases align to TRBD1. CDR3 size: 15 residues. After removal of 4 bases from V and 5 bases from J, the junction contained 8 bases not matched to a gene. Germline V lookup: CDR1 MDHEN, CDR2 SYDVKM. The CDR3 DNA reads TGTGCCAGCAGTTCCACAGGGGGCGATTGGGAGACCCAGTACTTC. As protein: CASSSTGGDWETQYF.

The chain couples TRBV30 to TRBJ2-7; D might be TRBD2 (5 bases). There are 13 residues in the CDR3. The V gene's germline CDR1 is GTSNPN and CDR2 SVGIG (reference sequence). V gave up 5 bases and J gave up 2 bases, with 13 bases separating them. CDR3 region: CAWQAFGTYEQYF. The CDR3 region has the DNA TGTGCCTGGCAGGCTTTCGGGACCTACGAGCAGTACTTC.

The sample holds one count of this clone. The rearrangement joins TRBV6-6 to TRBJ2-7, with a tentative D call TRBD1 (6 bases). Germline values: CDR1 MNHNY, CDR2 SVGAGI (reference sequence). CDR3 length equals 13 residues. With 3 bases removed from V and 1 base from J, the gap between germline ends came to 7 bases. CDR3 DNA: TGTGCCAGCAGTTATCAGGGGTCCTACGAGCAGTACTTC. Protein: CASSYQGSYEQYF.

This chain joins TRBV6-1 and TRBJ1-1; D may be TRBD1 (5 bases). The CDR3 has 14 residues. CDR1 and CDR2 (germline): MNHNS, SASEGT. The germline V and J ends were trimmed by 7 bases and 1 base, with 13 bases remaining between them. The CDR3 DNA reads TGTGCCAGCAAGATTGGGGCCGAGAACACTGAAGCTTTCTTT. This translates into CASKIGAENTEAFF.

This clone was found once. The CDR3 region has the DNA TGTGCCAGCAGCAAGACAGGGGGAACCTACGAGCAGTACTTC. Translated: CASSKTGGTYEQYF. The chain links TRBV21-1 to TRBJ2-7; the table's D call, TRBD1, has no DNA check behind it. TRBV21-1 is an annotated pseudogene. The length of the CDR3 is 14 residues.

The J gene is TRBJ2-5, the V gene TRBV5-4; 11 bases are shared with TRBD1. V lost 7 bases and J lost 0; bases outside the gene matches: 5. Germline V gives CDR1 SGHNT, CDR2 YYREEE (reference sequence). The CDR3 spans 15 residues. The CDR3 loop is CASRAGQGDQETQYF. For the CDR3, the DNA is TGTGCCAGCCGTGCGGGACAGGGGGACCAAGAGACCCAGTACTTC.

The rearrangement links TRBV28 to TRBJ1-5; 9 bases agree with TRBD1. Germline lookup yields CDR1 MDHEN and CDR2 SYDVKM. The CDR3 has 14 residues. The trim removed 4 bases at V and 7 bases at J, leaving 5 bases unmatched. The CDR3 DNA reads TGTGCCAGCAGTTCCGGGACAGGGAAACAGCCCCAGCATTTT. It codes for CASSSGTGKQPQHF.

The chain carries TRBV28 and TRBJ1-3, with D hard to call. Looked up from germline, CDR1 is MDHEN and CDR2 is SYDVKM. The CDR3 has 16 amino acids. Trimming cost V 6 bases and J 8 bases, with 23 bases left between them. The CDR3 DNA is TGTGCCAGCAGCCTCGCCGACACCCGTGGAGAGGACACCATATATTTT. Its protein is CASSLADTRGEDTIYF.

The gene calls are TRBV7-2 and TRBJ1-6; weak D call: TRBD1 (6 bases). The CDR3 length is 15 residues. Germline CDR1 SGHTA, CDR2 FQGNSA. Trimming removed 3 bases from V and 7 bases from J, with 13 bases in between. The CDR3 DNA reads TGTGCCAGCAGCTTGGGGGGCGCATCGAATTCACCCCTCCACTTT. Translated: CASSLGGASNSPLHF.